The clone carrying this T cell receptor beta chain was detected only once. The trim removed 1 base at V and 10 bases at J, leaving 4 bases unmatched. This CDR3 has 14 residues. Per germline, CDR1 MNHEY and CDR2 SMNVEV (reference sequence). This specimen belongs to a study of blood T cell repertoires in COVID-19. Original data processing: Reference gene primer amplification gave nucleated cell count estimates. Clones were read by immunoSEQ multiplex PCR, and TCRdb kept only the in-frame ones, dropping some. V, J and clone size were drawn from that table, and D and trimming were deduced from the DNA. The data contain about 330,000 clones, approximately 82% of them seen just once; the ten biggest clones take up 1% to 1.5%.

The sequenced material came from peripheral blood. The J gene is TRBJ1-6, the V gene TRBV27, with 7 positions matching TRBD1. The receptor was isolated from a woman in her forties or fifties with acute or convalescent COVID-19. This CDR3 reads CASSLWRDSSPLHF. CDR3 coding DNA: TGTGCCAGCAGTTTATGGAGGGACAGCTCACCCCTCCACTTT.